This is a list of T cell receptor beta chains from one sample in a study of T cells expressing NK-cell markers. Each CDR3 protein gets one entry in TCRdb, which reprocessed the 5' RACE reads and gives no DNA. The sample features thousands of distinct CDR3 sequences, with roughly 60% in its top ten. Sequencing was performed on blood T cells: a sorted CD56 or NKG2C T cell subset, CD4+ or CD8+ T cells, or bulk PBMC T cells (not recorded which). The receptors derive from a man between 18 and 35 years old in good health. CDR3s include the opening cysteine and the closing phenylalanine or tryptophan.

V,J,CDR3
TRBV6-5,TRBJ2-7,CASSTLAGASYEQYF
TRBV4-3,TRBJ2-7,CASSQGQAGYEQYF
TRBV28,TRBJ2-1,CASSLWASSYNEQFF
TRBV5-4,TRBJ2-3,CASSLDVDTQYF
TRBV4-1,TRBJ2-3,CASSQGAGFMTDTQYF
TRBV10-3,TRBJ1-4,CAISEGDSSNEKLFF
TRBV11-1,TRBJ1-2,CASSLGQGEIYGYTF
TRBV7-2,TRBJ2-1,CASSQKRRSYNEQFF
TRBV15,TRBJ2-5,CATRDLPGTGQETQYF
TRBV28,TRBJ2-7,CASSLRAGESYEQYF
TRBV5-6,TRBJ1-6,CASSLKLSEGSPLHF
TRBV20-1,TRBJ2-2,CSARGPNTGELFF
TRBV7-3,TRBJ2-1,CASSPRGGRYNEQFF
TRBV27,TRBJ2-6,CASSIAGGPSGANVLTF